The source of this TCR beta chain is a study of blood T cell repertoires in COVID-19. This clone was observed once. The V gene's germline CDR1 is MDHEN and CDR2 SYDVKM. This CDR3 spans 17 amino acids. The ends were cut back, 3 bases at V and 1 base at J, with 17 bases in the middle. Study processing details: Scientists estimated how many nucleated cells there were by amplifying reference gene primers. The repertoire was sequenced with immunoSEQ multiplex PCR; TCRdb's copy has only in-frame clones and lacks some. The D gene and trimming were derived from the DNA, and the V and J assignments and clone size from that table. The table includes fewer than 80,000 clones, less than 75% detected once.

Sequences were obtained from peripheral blood. The rearrangement joins TRBV28 to TRBJ2-3; tentatively, D is TRBD2 (6 bases). This TCR was sampled from a man aged 60 to 69 with acute or convalescent COVID-19. CDR3 in amino acids: CASSLFFWGEGTDTQYF. The DNA for the CDR3 is TGTGCCAGCAGTTTGTTCTTTTGGGGGGAAGGCACAGATACGCAGTATTTT.